This T cell receptor (beta chain) emerged from a study of T cell changes during pregnancy in multiple sclerosis. Sequenced by immunoSEQ multiplex PCR; TCRdb stores in-frame clones only, minus some. The table records some 38,000 clones, approximately 94% of them present only once. Only one count was recorded for this clone. The CDR3 runs to 15 residues. Looked up from germline, CDR1 is SQVTM and CDR2 is ANQGSEA. Between the trimmed V and J ends, which lost 6 bases and 7 bases, there was a span of 24 bases. The clonotype comes from a female donor with multiple sclerosis, enrolled in a pregnancy study. The rearrangement links TRBV29-1 to TRBJ2-5; D is possibly TRBD2 (6 bases). Specimen: CD4+ T cells from peripheral blood mononuclear cells, collected in the second trimester of pregnancy. The CDR3 DNA follows: TGCAGCGTCGATGGGAGGACATCCGCCCCCGGGACCCAGTACTTC. It encodes CSVDGRTSAPGTQYF. Full variable domain (missing parts from reference TRBV29-1 and TRBJ2-5): SAVISQKPSRDICQRGTSLTIQCQVDSQVTMMFWYRQQPGQSLTLIATANQGSEATYESGFVIDKFPISRPNLTFSTLTVSNMSPEDSSIYLCSVDGRTSAPGTQYFGPGTRLLVL.